The count of the clone carrying this T cell receptor (beta chain) is one. This entry belongs to a study of T-cell memory formation after mild COVID-19. TCRdb analysed the 5' RACE reads with MiXCR anew, one entry per CDR3 protein. The data contain 300,000 to 350,000 distinct CDR3 sequences, less than 20% of them singletons. Germline V gene sequence: CDR1 DFQATT, CDR2 SNEGSKA (reference sequence). The CDR3 consists of 16 residues. V lost 0 bases and J lost 8; bases outside the gene matches: 15. The chain employs TRBV20-1 and TRBJ1-2, with 7 bases fitting TRBD1. The sequencing input was PBMCs or a T cell subset sorted from them (not recorded which). This TCR came from a man between 18 and 35 years old who had mild COVID-19 (a few samples of this study predate the infection). Cell type and time point are not known. The CDR3, as DNA: TGCAGTGCTAGAGATCGGCGAGAAGGGGGCGATAAGGGCTACACCTTC. Translation: CSARDRREGGDKGYTF.